These T cell receptor beta chains were read from a single sample in a study of neurological immune-mediated disorders. TCRdb passed the 5' RACE reads through MiXCR, listing each CDR3 protein once. Of more than 15,000 distinct CDR3 sequences detected, 3% to 4.5% appear once; the ten largest clones hold 20% to 25%. Sequenced input: CD8+ T cells from blood. The receptors here all came from a middle-aged woman in good health. Both conserved end residues are part of each CDR3. Fields, in order: V gene, clone size, J gene, CDR3 protein. Clone size is not always given. Where it is, it says once, few, many or a class for expanded clones.

TRBV9	many	TRBJ1-5	CASSVGQGSQPQHF
TRBV4-2	many	TRBJ2-1	CASSLRGPYNEQFF
TRBV7-9	many	TRBJ1-4	CASTPSQGTNEKLFF
TRBV11-2	medium-sized	TRBJ1-4	CASSPGDALPTNEKLFF
TRBV20-1	many	TRBJ2-5	CSARPTDSSGETQYF
TRBV5-1	many	TRBJ2-1	CASSSGLGSSYEQFF
TRBV6-5	many	TRBJ2-3	CASSPGPLTSTDTQYF
TRBV20-1	medium-sized	TRBJ2-1	CSALRGLAEYNEQFF
TRBV4-3	many	TRBJ2-5	CASSSDGNEETQYF
TRBV6-5	many	TRBJ2-1	CASTLSRYANNEQFF
TRBV28	many	TRBJ2-2	CASSFPPGGTGELFF
TRBV6-5	many	TRBJ1-2	CASSYTYRDRGHGYTF
TRBV28	many	TRBJ1-1	CASSSISRNTEAFF
TRBV7-8	many	TRBJ2-3	CATEGTATSTDTQYF
TRBV7-9	many	TRBJ2-7	CATETTGTGGYEQYF
TRBV5-1	many	TRBJ2-1	CASSSYAASSDNEQFF
TRBV7-9	-	TRBJ1-1	CASSSLRVQTSTEAFF
TRBV6-4	many	TRBJ2-1	CASSVSSGTDYNEQFF
TRBV7-2	many	TRBJ1-2	CASSFAGTRENYGYTF
TRBV9	many	TRBJ1-1	CASSPGHMNTEAFF
TRBV9	many	TRBJ2-1	CASSERGGGYEQFF
TRBV28	many	TRBJ2-7	CASSLWSTREEQYF
TRBV27	many	TRBJ2-7	CASSPPQPREQYF
TRBV29-1	many	TRBJ1-2	CSVEDLSLRRLGYGYTF
TRBV20-1	many	TRBJ2-7	CSARNPGDPYEQYF
TRBV7-2	many	TRBJ2-1	CASSLVGFGLAVRIDNEQFF
TRBV29-1	many	TRBJ2-7	CSAGQSYEQYF
TRBV5-5	many	TRBJ2-2	CASSFSTANTGELFF
TRBV11-2	many	TRBJ2-3	CASSAGTRIEDTQYF